This T cell receptor beta chain was sequenced during a study of response to subunit inactivated influenza vaccine (dated by TCRdb to the late 2010s). About the investigation overall: To follow how T cells responded to a trivalent subunit inactivated influenza vaccine, the researchers relied on deep quantitative profiling of the T cell receptor repertoire.

The library was produced with RT-PCR. Reads for this sample came from an Illumina HiSeq 2500. TCRdb handled the public reads itself, with Q25 trimming in fastp and clone calling in MiXCR, and kept productive beta chains. Each record represents a unique CDR3 protein, reported with the most common genes and DNA among its rows. The sample yields around 540,000 distinct CDR3 sequences; 12% were counted once. Together, the top ten hold 10% to 13% of the sample. The table lists this clonotype with a few counts. It has no known antigen specificity. Base-call qualities are not available, and no considerably larger clone is one nucleotide away. The full study reports these points: The authors suggested that each seasonal influenza vaccination may recruit only a limited number of new T cells.

Including the terminal cysteine and phenylalanine, the CDR3 comprises 16 residues. This entry keeps only the CDR3 DNA: 48 bases, framed from base 1. The junction carries 22 bases between V and J, which are trimmed by 6 bases and 7 bases respectively. The V and J segments used are TRBV12-3 or TRBV12-4 and TRBJ1-5; no D gene can be assigned with confidence. This material consisted of PBMCs from blood, taken on the day of vaccination. This clonotype originated in a man aged 45 to 65 who received an inactivated influenza vaccine. Donor details come from another sample of the same person, matched by shared clones. The base sequence is TGTGCCAGCAGCCTCACCCCCGACCTTCGGCGCCAGCCCCAGCATTTT. It specifies CASSLTPDLRRQPQHF.